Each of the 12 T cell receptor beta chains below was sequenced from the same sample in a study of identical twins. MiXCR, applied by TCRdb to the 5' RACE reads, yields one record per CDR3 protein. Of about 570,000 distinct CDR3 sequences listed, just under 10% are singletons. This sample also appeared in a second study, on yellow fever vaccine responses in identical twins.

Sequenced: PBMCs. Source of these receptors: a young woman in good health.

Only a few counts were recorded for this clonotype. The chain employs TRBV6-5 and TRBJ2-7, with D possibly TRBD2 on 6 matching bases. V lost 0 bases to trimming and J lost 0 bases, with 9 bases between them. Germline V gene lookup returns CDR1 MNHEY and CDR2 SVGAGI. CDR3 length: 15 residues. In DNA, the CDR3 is TGTGCCAGCAGTTACTCGGCTAGCGACTCCTACGAGCAGTACTTC. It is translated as CASSYSASDSYEQYF.

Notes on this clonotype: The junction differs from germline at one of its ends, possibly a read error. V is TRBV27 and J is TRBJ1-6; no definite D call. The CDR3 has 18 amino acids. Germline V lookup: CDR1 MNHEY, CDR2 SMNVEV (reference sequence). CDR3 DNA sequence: TGTGCCATCAGTTCTTTCTCCGACCCGAGCTCCTATAATTCACCCCTCCACTTT. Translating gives CAISSFSDPSSYNSPLHF.

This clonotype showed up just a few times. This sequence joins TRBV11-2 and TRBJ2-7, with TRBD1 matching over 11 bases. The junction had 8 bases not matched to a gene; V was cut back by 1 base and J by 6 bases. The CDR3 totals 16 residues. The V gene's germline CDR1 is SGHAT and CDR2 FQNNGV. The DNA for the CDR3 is TGTGCCAGCAGCTTAGTACCCGGGACAGGGGGAAGCGAGCAGTACTTC. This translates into CASSLVPGTGGSEQYF. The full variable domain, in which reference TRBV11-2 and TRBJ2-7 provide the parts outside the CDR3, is EAGVAQSPRYKIIEKRQSVAFWCNPISGHATLYWYQQILGQGPKLLIQFQNNGVVDDSQLPKDRFSAERLKGVDSTLKIQPAKLEDSAVYLCASSLVPGTGGSEQYFGPGTRLTVT.

The CDR3 DNA reads TGTGCCAGCAGCCTCGACAGCGAAGAGACCCAGTACTTC. Its protein is CASSLDSEETQYF. The V gene is TRBV6-1, the J gene TRBJ2-5, with TRBD1 as a possible D gene (5 bases). Germline values: CDR1 MNHNS, CDR2 SASEGT. The CDR3 runs to 13 residues. V lost 6 bases to trimming and J lost 3 bases, with 11 bases between them.

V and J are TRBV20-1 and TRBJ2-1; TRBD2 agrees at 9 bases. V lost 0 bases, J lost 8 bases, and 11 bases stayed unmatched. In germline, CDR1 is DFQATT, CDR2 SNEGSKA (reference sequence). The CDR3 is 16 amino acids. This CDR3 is CSARDRPPSGTHEQFF. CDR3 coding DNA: TGCAGTGCTAGAGACCGGCCTCCTAGCGGGACCCATGAGCAGTTCTTC.

The CDR3 DNA reads as TGTGCCAGCAGCCATTATGCCGGGGAGCTGTTTTTT. This encodes CASSHYAGELFF. The rearrangement uses TRBV28 and TRBJ2-2, with unresolved D. V was trimmed by 6 bases and J by 6 bases, leaving 8 bases between them. The CDR3 is 12 residues long. Germline values: CDR1 MDHEN, CDR2 SYDVKM.

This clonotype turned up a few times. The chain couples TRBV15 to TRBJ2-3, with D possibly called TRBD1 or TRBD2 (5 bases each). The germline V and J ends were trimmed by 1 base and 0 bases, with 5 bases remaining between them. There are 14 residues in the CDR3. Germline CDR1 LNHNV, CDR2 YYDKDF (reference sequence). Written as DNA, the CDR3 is TGTGCCACCAGCAGAGGGGACAGCACAGATACGCAGTATTTT. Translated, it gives CATSRGDSTDTQYF.

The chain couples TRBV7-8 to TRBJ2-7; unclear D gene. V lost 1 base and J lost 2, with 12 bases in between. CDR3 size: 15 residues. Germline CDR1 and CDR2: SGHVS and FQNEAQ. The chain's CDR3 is CASSLVRVEPYEQYF. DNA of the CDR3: TGTGCCAGCAGCTTAGTACGGGTGGAGCCCTACGAGCAGTACTTC.

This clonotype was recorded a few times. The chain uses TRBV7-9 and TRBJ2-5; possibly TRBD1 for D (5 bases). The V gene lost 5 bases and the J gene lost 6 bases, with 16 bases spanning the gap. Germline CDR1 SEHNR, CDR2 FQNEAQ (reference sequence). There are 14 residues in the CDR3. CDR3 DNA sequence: TGTGCCAGCAGCAGTGGCAGGGCTGGGAAGACCCAGTACTTC. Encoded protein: CASSSGRAGKTQYF.

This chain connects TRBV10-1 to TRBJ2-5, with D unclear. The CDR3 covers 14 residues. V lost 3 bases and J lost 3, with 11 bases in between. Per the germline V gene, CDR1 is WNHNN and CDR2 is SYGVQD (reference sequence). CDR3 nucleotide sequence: TGCGCCAGCAGTGATGGGCTACTCGAAGAGACCCAGTACTTC. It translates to CASSDGLLEETQYF.

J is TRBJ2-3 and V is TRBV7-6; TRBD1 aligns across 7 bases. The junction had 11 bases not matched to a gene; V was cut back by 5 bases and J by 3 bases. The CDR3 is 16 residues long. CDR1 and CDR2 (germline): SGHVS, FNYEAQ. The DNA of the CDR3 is TGTGCCAGCAGCGGTATAAGGGGGCAGCCAACAGATACGCAGTATTTT. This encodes CASSGIRGQPTDTQYF.

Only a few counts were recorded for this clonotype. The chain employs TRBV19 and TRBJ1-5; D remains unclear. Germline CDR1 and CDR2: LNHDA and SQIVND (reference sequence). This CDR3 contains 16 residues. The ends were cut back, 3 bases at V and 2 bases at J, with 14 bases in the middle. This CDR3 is CASSIGEGEGNQPQHF. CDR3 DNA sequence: TGTGCCAGTAGTATCGGTGAGGGCGAGGGCAATCAGCCCCAGCATTTT.